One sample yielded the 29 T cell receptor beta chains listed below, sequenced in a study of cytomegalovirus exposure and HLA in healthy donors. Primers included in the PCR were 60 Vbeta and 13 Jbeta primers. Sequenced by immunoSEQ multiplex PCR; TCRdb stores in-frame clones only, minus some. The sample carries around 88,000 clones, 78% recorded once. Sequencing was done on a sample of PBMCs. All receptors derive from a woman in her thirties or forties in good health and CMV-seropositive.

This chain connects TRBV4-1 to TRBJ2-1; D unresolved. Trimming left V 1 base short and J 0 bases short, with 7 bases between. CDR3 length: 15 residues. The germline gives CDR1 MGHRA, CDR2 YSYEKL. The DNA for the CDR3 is TGCGCCAGCAGCCAAGCACAGAACTCCTACAATGAGCAGTTCTTC. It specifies CASSQAQNSYNEQFF.

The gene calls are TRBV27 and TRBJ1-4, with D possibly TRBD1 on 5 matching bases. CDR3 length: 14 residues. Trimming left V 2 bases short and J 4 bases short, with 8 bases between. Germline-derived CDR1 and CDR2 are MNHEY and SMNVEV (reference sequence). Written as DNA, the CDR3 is TGTGCCAGCAGTTTAGAACAGGTTAATGAAAAACTGTTTTTT. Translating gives CASSLEQVNEKLFF.

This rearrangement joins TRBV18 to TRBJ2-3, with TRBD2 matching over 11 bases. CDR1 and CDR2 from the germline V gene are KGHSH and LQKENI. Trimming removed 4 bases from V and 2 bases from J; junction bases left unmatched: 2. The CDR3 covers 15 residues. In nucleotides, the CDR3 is TGTGCCAGCTCACGACTAGCGGGGTACACAGATACGCAGTATTTT. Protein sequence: CASSRLAGYTDTQYF.

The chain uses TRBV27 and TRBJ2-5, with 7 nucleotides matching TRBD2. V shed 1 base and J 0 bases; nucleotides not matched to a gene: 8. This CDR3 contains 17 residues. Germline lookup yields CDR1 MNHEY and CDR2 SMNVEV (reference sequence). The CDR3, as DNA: TGTGCCAGCAGTTTATTGGCTAGCGGCGGGTACCAAGAGACCCAGTACTTC. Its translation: CASSLLASGGYQETQYF.

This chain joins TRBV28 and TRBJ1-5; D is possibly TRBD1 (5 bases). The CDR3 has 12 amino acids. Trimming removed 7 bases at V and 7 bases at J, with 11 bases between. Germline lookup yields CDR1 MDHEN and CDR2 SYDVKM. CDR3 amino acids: CASKEGTQPQHF. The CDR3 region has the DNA TGTGCCAGCAAGGAGGGGACGCAGCCCCAGCATTTT.

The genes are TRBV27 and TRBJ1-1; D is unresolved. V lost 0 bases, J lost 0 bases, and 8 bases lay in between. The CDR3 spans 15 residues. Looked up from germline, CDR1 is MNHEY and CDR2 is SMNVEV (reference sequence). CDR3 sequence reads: CASSLSRVMNTEAFF. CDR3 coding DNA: TGTGCCAGCAGTTTATCGAGAGTCATGAACACTGAAGCTTTCTTT.

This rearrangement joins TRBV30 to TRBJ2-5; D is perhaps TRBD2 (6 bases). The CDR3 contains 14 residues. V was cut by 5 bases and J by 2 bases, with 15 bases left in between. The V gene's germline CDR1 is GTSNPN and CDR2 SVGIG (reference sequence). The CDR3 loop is CAWALRGTQETQYF. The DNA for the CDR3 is TGTGCCTGGGCCCTTCGCGGGACTCAAGAGACCCAGTACTTC.

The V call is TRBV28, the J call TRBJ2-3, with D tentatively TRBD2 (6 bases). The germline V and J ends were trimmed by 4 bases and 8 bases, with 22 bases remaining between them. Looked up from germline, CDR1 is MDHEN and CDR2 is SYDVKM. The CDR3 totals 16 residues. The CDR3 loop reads CASSSGGTYLRGTQYF. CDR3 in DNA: TGTGCCAGCAGTTCCGGCGGGACGTACCTACGGGGTACGCAGTATTTT.

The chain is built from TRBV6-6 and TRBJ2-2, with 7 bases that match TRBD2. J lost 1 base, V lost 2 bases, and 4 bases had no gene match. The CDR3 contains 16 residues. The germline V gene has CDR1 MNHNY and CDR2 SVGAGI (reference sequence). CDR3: CASSYPSGVNTGELFF. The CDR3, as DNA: TGTGCCAGCAGTTACCCTAGCGGAGTGAACACCGGGGAGCTGTTTTTT.

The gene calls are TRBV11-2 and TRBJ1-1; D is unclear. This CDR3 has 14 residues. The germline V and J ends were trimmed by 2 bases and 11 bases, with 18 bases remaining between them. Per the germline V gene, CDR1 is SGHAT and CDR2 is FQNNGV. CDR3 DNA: TGTGCCAGCAGCTTACCTAGTGTCCTAAGTGAGGCTTTCTTT. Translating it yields CASSLPSVLSEAFF.

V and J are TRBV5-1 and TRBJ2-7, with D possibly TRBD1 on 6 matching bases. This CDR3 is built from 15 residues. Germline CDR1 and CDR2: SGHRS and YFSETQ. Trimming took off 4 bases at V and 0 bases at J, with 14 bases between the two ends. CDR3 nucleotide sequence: TGCGCCAGCAGCCCTGGACAGTCGTACTCCTACGAGCAGTACTTC. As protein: CASSPGQSYSYEQYF. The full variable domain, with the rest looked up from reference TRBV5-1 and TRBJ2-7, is KAGVTQTPRYLIKTRGQQVTLSCSPISGHRSVSWYQQTPGQGLQFLFEYFSETQRNKGNFPGRFSGRQFSNSRSEMNVSTLELGDSALYLCASSPGQSYSYEQYFGPGTRLTVT.

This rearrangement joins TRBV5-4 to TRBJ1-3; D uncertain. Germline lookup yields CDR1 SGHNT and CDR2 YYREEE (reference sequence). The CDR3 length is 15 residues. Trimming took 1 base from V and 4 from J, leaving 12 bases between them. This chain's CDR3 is CASSLRGTSGNTIYF. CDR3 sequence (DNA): TGTGCCAGCAGCTTGCGGGGAACTTCCGGAAACACCATATATTTT.

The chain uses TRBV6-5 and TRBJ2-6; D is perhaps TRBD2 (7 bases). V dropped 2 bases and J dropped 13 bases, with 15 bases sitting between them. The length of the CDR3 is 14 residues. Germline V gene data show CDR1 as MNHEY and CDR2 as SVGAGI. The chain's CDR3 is CASSYGRGGRVLTF. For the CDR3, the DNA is TGTGCCAGCAGTTACGGAAGGGGGGGCAGGGTCCTGACTTTC.

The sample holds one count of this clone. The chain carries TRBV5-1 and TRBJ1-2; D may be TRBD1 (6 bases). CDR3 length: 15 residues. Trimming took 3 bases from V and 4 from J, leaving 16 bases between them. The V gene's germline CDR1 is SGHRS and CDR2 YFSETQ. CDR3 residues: CASSSPQGSGYGYTF. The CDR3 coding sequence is TGCGCCAGCAGCTCCCCTCAGGGGTCGGGCTATGGCTACACCTTC.

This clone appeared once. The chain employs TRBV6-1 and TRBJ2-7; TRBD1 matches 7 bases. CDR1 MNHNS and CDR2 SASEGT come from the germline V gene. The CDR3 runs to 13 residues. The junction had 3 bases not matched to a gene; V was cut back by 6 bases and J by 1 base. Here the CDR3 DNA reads TGTGCCAGCAGGACAGGGCCTTCCTACGAGCAGTACTTC. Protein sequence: CASRTGPSYEQYF.

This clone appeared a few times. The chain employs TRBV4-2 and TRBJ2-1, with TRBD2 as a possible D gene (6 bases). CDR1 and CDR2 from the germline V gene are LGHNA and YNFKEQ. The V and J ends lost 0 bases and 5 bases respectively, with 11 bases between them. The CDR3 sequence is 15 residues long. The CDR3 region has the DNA TGTGCCAGCAGCCAAGATTTAGCGGAAAACAATGAGCAGTTCTTC. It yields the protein CASSQDLAENNEQFF.

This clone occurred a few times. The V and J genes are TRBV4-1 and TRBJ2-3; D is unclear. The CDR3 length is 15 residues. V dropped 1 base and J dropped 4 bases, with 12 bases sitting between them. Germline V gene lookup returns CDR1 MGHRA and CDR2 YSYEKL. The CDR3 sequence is CASSQVRNGPDTQYF. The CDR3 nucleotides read TGCGCCAGCAGCCAAGTAAGAAACGGTCCAGATACGCAGTATTTT.

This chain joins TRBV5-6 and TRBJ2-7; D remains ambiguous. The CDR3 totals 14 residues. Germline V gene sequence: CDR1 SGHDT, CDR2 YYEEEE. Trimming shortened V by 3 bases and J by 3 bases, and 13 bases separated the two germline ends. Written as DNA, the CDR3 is TGTGCCAGCAGCTGGTCGACGGCGGACTACGAGCAGTACTTC. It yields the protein CASSWSTADYEQYF.

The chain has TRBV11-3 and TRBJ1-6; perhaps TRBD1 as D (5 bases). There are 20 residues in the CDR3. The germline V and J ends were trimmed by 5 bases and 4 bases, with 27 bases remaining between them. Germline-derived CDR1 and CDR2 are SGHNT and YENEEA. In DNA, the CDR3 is TGTGCCAGCAGCCAGGGACTTCTACACTTTCACAATAATTATAATTCACCCCTCCACTTT. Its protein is CASSQGLLHFHNNYNSPLHF.

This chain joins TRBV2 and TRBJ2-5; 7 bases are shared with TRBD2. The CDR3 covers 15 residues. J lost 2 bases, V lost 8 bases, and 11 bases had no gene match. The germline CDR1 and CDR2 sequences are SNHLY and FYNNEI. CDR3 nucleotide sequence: TGTGCCAGCTACCGACTAGCCGACAAGCAAGAGACCCAGTACTTC. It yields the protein CASYRLADKQETQYF.

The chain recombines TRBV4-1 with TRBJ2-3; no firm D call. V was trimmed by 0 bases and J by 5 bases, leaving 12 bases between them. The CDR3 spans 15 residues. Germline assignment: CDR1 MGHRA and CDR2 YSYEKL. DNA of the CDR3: TGCGCCAGCAGCCAAGACAGGCGTCGGCTAGATACGCAGTATTTT. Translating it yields CASSQDRRRLDTQYF.

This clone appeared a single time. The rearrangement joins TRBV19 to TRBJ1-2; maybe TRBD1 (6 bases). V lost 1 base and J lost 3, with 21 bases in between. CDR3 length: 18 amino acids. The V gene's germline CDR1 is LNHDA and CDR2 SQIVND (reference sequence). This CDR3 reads CASSIGYELGATDYGYTF. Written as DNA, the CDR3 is TGTGCCAGTAGTATAGGCTATGAGTTGGGGGCGACGGACTATGGCTACACCTTC.

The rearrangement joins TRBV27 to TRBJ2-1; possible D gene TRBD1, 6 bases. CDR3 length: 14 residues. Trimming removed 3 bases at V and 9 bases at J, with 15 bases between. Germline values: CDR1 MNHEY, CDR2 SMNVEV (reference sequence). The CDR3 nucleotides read TGTGCCAGCAGTTTTGTGGGGGCGGGTAGTGAGCAGTTCTTC. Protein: CASSFVGAGSEQFF.

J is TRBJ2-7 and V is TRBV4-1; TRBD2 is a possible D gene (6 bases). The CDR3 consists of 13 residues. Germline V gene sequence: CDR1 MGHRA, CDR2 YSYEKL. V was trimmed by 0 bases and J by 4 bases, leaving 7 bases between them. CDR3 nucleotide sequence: TGCGCCAGCAGCCAAGATCGGGGGTACGAGCAGTACTTC. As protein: CASSQDRGYEQYF.

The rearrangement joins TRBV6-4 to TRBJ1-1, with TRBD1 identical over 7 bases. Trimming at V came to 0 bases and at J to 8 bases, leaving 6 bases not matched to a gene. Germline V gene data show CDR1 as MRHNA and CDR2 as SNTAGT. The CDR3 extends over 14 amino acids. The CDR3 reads CASSDSTETGEAFF. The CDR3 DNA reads TGTGCCAGCAGTGACTCCACCGAGACAGGGGAAGCTTTCTTT.

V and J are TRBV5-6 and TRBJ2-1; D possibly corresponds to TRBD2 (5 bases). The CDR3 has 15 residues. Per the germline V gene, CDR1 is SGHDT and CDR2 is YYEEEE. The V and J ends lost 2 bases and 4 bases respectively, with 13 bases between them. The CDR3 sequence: CASSFEPGIYNEQFF. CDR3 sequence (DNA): TGTGCCAGCAGCTTCGAGCCGGGGATATACAATGAGCAGTTCTTC.

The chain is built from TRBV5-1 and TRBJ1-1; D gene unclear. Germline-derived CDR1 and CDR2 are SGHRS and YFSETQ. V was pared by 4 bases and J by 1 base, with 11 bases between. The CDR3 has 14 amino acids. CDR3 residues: CASSPDKENTEAFF. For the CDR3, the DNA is TGCGCCAGCAGCCCTGACAAGGAGAACACTGAAGCTTTCTTT.

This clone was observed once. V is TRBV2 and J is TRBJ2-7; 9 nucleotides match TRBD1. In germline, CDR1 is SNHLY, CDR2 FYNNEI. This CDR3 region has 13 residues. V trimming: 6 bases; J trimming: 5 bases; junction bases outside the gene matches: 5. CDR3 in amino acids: CASRGTGINEQYF. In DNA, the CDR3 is TGTGCCAGCAGGGGGACAGGGATCAACGAGCAGTACTTC.

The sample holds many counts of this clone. The CDR3 DNA sequence: TGTGCCAGCAGCTTAGGATGGGCCTCTGGGGCCAACGTCCTGACTTTC. Its translation is CASSLGWASGANVLTF. The chain combines TRBV7-9 with TRBJ2-6; D remains unclear. This CDR3 region has 16 residues. Germline assignment: CDR1 SEHNR and CDR2 FQNEAQ (reference sequence). V was trimmed by 1 base and J by 0 bases, leaving 7 bases between them. Variable domain in full (rest from reference TRBV7-9 and TRBJ2-6): DTGVSQNPRHKITKRGQNVTFRCDPISEHNRLYWYRQTLGQGPEFLTYFQNEAQLEKSRLLSDRFSAERPKGSFSTLEIQRTEQGDSAMYLCASSLGWASGANVLTFGAGSRLTVL.